The T cell receptor beta chain under discussion was sequenced for a study of shared clonotypes between healthy human individuals. The protocol was immunoSEQ multiplex PCR, while the TCRdb copy is restricted to in-frame clones and leaves out a portion. The table has 950,000 to 1,200,000 clones, around 77% seen once. V was pared by 4 bases and J by 2 bases, with 17 bases between. CDR1 is SGHDN, CDR2 FVKESK, per germline. This CDR3 is built from 16 residues. Sequencing input: memory CD4+ T cells from PBMCs. As to subset: CD45RA-negative fraction. The clonotype comes from a man younger than 30 in good health. Some clones in this sample may be carry-over from other donors' samples. The J gene is TRBJ1-2, the V gene TRBV14, with D maybe TRBD1 (6 bases). DNA of the CDR3: TGTGCCAGCAGCCCCTACAGGGCCCTCGGGAACTATGGCTACACCTTC. Amino acids: CASSPYRALGNYGYTF.